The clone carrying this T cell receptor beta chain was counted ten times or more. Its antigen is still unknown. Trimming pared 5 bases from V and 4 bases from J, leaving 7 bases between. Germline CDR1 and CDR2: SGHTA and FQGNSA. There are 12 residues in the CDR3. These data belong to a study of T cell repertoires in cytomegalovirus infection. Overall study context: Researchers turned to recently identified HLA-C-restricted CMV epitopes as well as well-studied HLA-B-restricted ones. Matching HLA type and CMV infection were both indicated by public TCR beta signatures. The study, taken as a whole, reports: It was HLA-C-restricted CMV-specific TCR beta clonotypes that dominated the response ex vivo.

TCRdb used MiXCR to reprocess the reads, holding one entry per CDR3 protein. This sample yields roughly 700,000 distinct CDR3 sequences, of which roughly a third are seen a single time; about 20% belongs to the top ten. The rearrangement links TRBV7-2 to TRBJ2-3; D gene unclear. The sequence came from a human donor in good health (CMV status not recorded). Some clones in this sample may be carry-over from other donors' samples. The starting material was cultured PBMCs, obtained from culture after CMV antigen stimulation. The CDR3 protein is CASSRIPDTQYF. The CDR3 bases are TGTGCCAGCAGCCGCATTCCAGATACGCAGTATTTT.